This entry is about one T cell receptor beta chain. What it binds is unknown. One base away lies a much larger clone, so this may be a sequencing read error. RNA transcripts provided the source from which TCR beta CDR3 regions were amplified. The TCR CDR3 first-round RT-PCR relied on the HTBI primer set. TCRdb re-analysed the multiplex PCR reads in MiXCR, keeping a single row per CDR3 protein. This sample has about 560,000 distinct CDR3 sequences, with about 43% found just once. Hyperthyroidism in the patients, aged 18 to 65, was newly diagnosed and under 2 months in duration. Thyroid ultrasound and orbital computed tomography, with clinical symptoms and serum thyroxine and TRAb, informed diagnoses. Germline trimming cut 10 bases from V and 2 bases from J; bases unmatched to any gene: 5. CDR1 and CDR2 (germline): MGHDK, SYGVNS. The CDR3 runs 13 residues. This sample stems from a study of T cells in Graves' hyperthyroidism and ophthalmopathy. The study, taken as a whole, reports: Ophthalmopathy was identified by the model a median roughly six months ahead of onset. The blood repertoire included most of the expanded thyroid clonotypes above 0.001.

Sequencing was done on a sample of peripheral blood or thyroid tissue (not recorded which). The sequence came from a woman under 30 with Graves' hyperthyroidism. This rearrangement joins TRBV25-1 to TRBJ1-2, with 9 bases identical to TRBD1. The CDR3 protein is CANTGQGNYGYTF. CDR3 nucleotides: TGTGCCAACACCGGACAGGGGAACTATGGCTACACCTTC.